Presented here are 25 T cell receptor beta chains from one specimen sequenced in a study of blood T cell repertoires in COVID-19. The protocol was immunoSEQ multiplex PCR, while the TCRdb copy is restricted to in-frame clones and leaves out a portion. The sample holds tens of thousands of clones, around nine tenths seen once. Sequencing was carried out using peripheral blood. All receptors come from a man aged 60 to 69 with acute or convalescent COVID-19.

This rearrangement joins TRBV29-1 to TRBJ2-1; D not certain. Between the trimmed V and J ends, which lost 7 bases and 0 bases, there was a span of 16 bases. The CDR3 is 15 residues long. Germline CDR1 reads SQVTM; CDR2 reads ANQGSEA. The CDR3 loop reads CSAGGGVSSYNEQFF. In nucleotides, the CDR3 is TGCAGCGCCGGCGGCGGTGTCAGCTCCTACAATGAGCAGTTCTTC.

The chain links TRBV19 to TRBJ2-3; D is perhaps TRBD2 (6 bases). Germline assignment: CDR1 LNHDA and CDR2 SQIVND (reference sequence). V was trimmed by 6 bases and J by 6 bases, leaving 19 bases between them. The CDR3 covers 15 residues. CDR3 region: CASRPAGSRIDTQYF. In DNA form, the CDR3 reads TGTGCCAGTAGGCCAGCCGGGAGCCGTATTGATACGCAGTATTTT.

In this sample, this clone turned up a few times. CDR3 residues: CASRESGRGTDTQYF. The CDR3 nucleotides are TGTGCCAGCAGAGAGAGCGGGAGGGGGACAGATACGCAGTATTTT. The V gene is TRBV7-6, the J gene TRBJ2-3; 10 nucleotides match TRBD2. Germline V gene sequence: CDR1 SGHVS, CDR2 FNYEAQ. Trimming at V came to 6 bases and at J to 3 bases, leaving 6 bases not matched to a gene. The CDR3 extends over 15 amino acids.

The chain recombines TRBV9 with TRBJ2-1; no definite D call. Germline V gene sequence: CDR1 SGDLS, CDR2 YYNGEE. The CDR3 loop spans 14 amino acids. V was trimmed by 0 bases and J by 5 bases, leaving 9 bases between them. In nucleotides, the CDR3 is TGTGCCAGCAGCGTAGTTATAGAGAACAATGAGCAGTTCTTC. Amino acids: CASSVVIENNEQFF.

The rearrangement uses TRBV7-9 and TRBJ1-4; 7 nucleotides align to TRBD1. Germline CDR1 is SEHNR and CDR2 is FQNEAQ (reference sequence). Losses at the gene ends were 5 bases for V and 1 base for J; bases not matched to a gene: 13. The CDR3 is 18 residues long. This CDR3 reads CASSPSTGFMGTNEKLFF. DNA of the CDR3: TGTGCCAGCAGCCCTTCGACAGGGTTTATGGGAACTAATGAAAAACTGTTTTTT.

The CDR3 is CAWSALTGQGYYEQYF. The CDR3 DNA reads as TGTGCCTGGAGCGCGCTAACGGGACAGGGTTACTACGAGCAGTACTTC. The genes are TRBV30 and TRBJ2-7, with 9 bases matching TRBD1. Germline loops: CDR1 GTSNPN, CDR2 SVGIG (reference sequence). This CDR3 region has 16 residues. With 3 bases clipped from V and 3 bases from J, the junction kept 12 bases outside the gene matches.

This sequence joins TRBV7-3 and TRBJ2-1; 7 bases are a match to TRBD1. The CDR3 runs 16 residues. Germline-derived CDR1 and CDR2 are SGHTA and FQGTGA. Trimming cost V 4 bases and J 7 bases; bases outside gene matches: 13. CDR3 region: CASSSPRDRGVNEQFF. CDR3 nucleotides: TGTGCCAGCAGCTCACCCCGGGACAGAGGTGTAAATGAGCAGTTCTTC.

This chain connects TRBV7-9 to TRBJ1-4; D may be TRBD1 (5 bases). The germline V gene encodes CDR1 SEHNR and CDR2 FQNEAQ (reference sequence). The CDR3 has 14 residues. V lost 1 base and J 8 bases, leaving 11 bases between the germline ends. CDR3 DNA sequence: TGTGCCAGCAGCTTAGTAGGGGTGGGCGAAAAACTGTTTTTT. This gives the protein CASSLVGVGEKLFF.

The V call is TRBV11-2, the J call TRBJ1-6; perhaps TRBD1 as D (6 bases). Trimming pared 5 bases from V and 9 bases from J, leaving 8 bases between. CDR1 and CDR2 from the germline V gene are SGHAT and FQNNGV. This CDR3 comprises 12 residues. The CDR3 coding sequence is TGTGCCAGCAGCCGGGGGGCTTCACCCCTCCACTTT. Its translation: CASSRGASPLHF.

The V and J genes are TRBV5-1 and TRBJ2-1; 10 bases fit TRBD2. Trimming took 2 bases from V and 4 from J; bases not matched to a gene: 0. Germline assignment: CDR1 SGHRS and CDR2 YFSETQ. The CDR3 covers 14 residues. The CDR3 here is CASSFSGRYNEQFF. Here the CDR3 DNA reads TGCGCCAGCAGCTTTAGCGGGAGGTACAATGAGCAGTTCTTC.

CDR3 nucleotide sequence: TGCGCCAGCAGTGAGTCACCCGGGACTAGCCCAACCAATGAGCAGTTCTTC. The encoded protein is CASSESPGTSPTNEQFF. V gene TRBV10-1 combines with J gene TRBJ2-1; TRBD2 agrees at 9 bases. After removal of 0 bases from V and 6 bases from J, the junction contained 9 bases not matched to a gene. The CDR3 extends over 17 amino acids. Germline assignment: CDR1 WNHNN and CDR2 SYGVQD (reference sequence).

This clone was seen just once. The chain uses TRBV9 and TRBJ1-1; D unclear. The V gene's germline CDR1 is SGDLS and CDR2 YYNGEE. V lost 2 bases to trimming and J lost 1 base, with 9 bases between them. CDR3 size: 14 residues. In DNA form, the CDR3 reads TGTGCCAGCAGCGTTGCGGGATCGAACACTGAAGCTTTCTTT. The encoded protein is CASSVAGSNTEAFF.

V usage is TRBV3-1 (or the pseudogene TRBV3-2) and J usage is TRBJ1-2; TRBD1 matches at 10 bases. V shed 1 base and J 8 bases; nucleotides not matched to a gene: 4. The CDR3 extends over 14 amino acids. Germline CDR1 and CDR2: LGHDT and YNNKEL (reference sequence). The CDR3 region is CASSQAGTGAGYTF. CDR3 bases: TGTGCCAGCAGCCAAGCCGGGACAGGGGCCGGCTACACCTTC.

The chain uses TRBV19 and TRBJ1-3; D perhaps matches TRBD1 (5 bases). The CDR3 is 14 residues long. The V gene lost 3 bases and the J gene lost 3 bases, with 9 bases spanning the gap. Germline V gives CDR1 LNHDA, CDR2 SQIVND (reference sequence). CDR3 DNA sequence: TGTGCCAGTAGTATCGGGGGAATTGGAAACACCATATATTTT. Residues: CASSIGGIGNTIYF.

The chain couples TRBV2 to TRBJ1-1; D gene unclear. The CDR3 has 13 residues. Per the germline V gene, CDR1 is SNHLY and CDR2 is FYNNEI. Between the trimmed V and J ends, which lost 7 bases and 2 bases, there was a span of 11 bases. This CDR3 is CASMSNRNTEAFF. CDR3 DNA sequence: TGTGCCAGCATGTCTAACCGCAACACTGAAGCTTTCTTT. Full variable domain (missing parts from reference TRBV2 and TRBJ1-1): EPEVTQTPSHQVTQMGQEVILRCVPISNHLYFYWYRQILGQKVEFLVSFYNNEISEKSEIFDDQFSVERPDGSNFTLKIRSTKLEDSAMYFCASMSNRNTEAFFGQGTRLTVV.

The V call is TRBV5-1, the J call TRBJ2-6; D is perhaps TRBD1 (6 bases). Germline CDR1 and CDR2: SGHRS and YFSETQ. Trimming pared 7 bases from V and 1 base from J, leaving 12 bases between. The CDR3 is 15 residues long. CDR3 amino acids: CASQRGKSGANVLTF. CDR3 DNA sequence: TGCGCCAGCCAAAGGGGGAAATCTGGGGCCAACGTCCTGACTTTC.

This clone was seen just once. CDR3 nucleotide sequence: TGTGCCAGCAGCCTACAGGGGAGCTCCTACAATGAGCAGTTCTTC. It yields the protein CASSLQGSSYNEQFF. This chain uses TRBV5-5 with TRBJ2-1; 7 nucleotides agree with TRBD1. V shed 4 bases and J 0 bases; nucleotides not matched to a gene: 4. CDR1 is SGHKS, CDR2 YYEKEE, per germline (reference sequence). The CDR3 is made up of 15 amino acids.

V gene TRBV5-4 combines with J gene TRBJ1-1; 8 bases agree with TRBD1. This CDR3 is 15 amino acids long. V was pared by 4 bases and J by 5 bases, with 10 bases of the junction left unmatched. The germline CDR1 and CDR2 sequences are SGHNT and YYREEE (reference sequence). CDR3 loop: CASSPGQVRGTEAFF. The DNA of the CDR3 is TGTGCCAGCAGCCCGGGACAGGTTAGGGGGACTGAAGCTTTCTTT.

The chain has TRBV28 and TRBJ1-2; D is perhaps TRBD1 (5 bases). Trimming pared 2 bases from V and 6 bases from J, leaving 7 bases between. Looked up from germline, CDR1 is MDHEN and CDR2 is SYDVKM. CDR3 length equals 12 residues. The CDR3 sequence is CASSLTGDGYTF. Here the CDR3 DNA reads TGTGCCAGCAGTTTAACAGGTGATGGCTACACCTTC.

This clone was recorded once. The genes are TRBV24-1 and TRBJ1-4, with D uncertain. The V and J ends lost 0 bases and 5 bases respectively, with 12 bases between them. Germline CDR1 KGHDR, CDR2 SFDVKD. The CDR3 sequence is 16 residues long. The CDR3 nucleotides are TGTGCCACCAGTGATTTGTCACAGCTAAAGAATGAAAAACTGTTTTTT. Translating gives CATSDLSQLKNEKLFF.

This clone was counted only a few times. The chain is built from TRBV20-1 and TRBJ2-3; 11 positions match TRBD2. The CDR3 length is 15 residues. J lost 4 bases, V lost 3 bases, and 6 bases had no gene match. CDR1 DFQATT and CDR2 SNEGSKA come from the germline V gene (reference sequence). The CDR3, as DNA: TGCAGTGCTAGTATAGCGGGAGGGTTCTCAGATACGCAGTATTTT. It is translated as CSASIAGGFSDTQYF.

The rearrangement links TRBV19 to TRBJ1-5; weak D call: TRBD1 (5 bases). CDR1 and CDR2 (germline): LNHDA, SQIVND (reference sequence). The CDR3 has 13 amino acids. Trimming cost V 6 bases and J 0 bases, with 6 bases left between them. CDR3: CASRTASNQPQHF. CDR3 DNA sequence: TGTGCCAGTAGGACAGCTAGCAATCAGCCCCAGCATTTT.

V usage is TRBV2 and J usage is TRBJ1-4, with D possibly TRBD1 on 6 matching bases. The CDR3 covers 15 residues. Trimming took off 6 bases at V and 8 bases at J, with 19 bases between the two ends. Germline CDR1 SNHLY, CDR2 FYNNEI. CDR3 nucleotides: TGTGCCAGCAGGGCACAGGGTTTGAGGTTAGAAAAACTGTTTTTT. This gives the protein CASRAQGLRLEKLFF. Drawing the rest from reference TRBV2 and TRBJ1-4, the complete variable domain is EPEVTQTPSHQVTQMGQEVILRCVPISNHLYFYWYRQILGQKVEFLVSFYNNEISEKSEIFDDQFSVERPDGSNFTLKIRSTKLEDSAMYFCASRAQGLRLEKLFFGSGTQLSVL.

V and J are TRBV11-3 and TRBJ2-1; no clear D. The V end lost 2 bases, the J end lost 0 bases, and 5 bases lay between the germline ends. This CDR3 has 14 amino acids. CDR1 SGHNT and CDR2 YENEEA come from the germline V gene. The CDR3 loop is CASSLRFSYNEQFF. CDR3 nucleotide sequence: TGTGCCAGCAGCTTACGGTTCTCCTACAATGAGCAGTTCTTC.

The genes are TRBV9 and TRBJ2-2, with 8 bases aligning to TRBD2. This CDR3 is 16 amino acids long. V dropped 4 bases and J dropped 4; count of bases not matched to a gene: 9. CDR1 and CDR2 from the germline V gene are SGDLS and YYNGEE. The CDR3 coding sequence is TGTGCCAGCAGCAAGTTACCGGGGGGGGTCACCGGGGAGCTGTTTTTT. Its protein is CASSKLPGGVTGELFF.